These 32 T cell receptor beta chains were sequenced from one sample in a study of blood T cell repertoires in COVID-19. Clones were read by immunoSEQ multiplex PCR, and TCRdb kept only the in-frame ones, dropping some. Of over 95,000 clones in the sample, 80% to 90% are singletons; the top ten hold roughly 10%. The sequenced sample consisted of peripheral blood. The source of these receptors is a human donor in a cohort sampled during active COVID-19.

The V and J genes are TRBV7-8 and TRBJ1-5; perhaps TRBD1 as D (5 bases). Per the germline V gene, CDR1 is SGHVS and CDR2 is FQNEAQ. There are 17 residues in the CDR3. V shed 3 bases and J shed 6 bases, with 21 bases lying between them. The DNA for the CDR3 is TGTGCCAGCAGCTTGGGGCCATTTGTTGGGGGAGGTCAGCCCCAGCATTTT. This sequence encodes CASSLGPFVGGGQPQHF. The whole variable domain, filled in from reference TRBV7-8 and TRBJ1-5, reads GAGVSQSPRYKVAKRGQDVALRCDPISGHVSLFWYQQALGQGPEFLTYFQNEAQLDKSGLPSDRFFAERPEGSVSTLKIQRTQQEDSAVYLCASSLGPFVGGGQPQHFGDGTRLSIL.

V and J are TRBV29-1 and TRBJ2-2; D uncertain. Trimming pared 6 bases from V and 3 bases from J, leaving 2 bases between. The CDR3 has 10 residues. Per the germline V gene, CDR1 is SQVTM and CDR2 is ANQGSEA. Here the CDR3 reads CSVYTGELFF. CDR3 nucleotides: TGCAGCGTCTACACCGGGGAGCTGTTTTTT.

The CDR3 DNA reads TGTGCCAGCAGTTCCCGGACAGGTCCCTACGAGCAGTACTTC. Its protein product is CASSSRTGPYEQYF. The chain links TRBV28 to TRBJ2-7, with TRBD1 matching 7 bases. The junction had 5 bases not matched to a gene; V was cut back by 4 bases and J by 2 bases. CDR3 length equals 14 residues. Per the germline V gene, CDR1 is MDHEN and CDR2 is SYDVKM.

This chain joins TRBV28 and TRBJ1-1; TRBD1 matches at 8 bases. The CDR3 runs to 13 residues. Germline V lookup: CDR1 MDHEN, CDR2 SYDVKM. Trimming removed 5 bases from V and 10 bases from J; junction bases left unmatched: 9. The CDR3 nucleotides are TGTGCCAGCAGTACATACTTGGGGACAGGAGCTTTCTTT. This codes for CASSTYLGTGAFF.

This clone was seen once. The CDR3 is CASSLDRGINQPQHF. The CDR3 coding sequence is TGTGCCAGCAGTCTCGACAGGGGGATCAATCAGCCCCAGCATTTT. V is TRBV7-2 and J is TRBJ1-5, with TRBD1 matching over 9 bases. Trimming cost V 6 bases and J 3 bases; bases outside gene matches: 6. The CDR3 is 15 amino acids. Germline values: CDR1 SGHTA, CDR2 FQGNSA.

The chain has TRBV11-3 and TRBJ2-1; 7 nucleotides align to TRBD1. Germline V gene data show CDR1 as SGHNT and CDR2 as YENEEA. Losses at the gene ends were 8 bases for V and 2 bases for J; bases not matched to a gene: 6. CDR3 length: 14 amino acids. The CDR3 nucleotides read TGTGCCAGCCGAGGACAGGCTACCTACAATGAGCAGTTCTTC. Translation: CASRGQATYNEQFF.

The chain has TRBV6-2 or TRBV6-3 and TRBJ2-7; TRBD1 agrees at 8 bases. The V gene's germline CDR1 is MNHEY and CDR2 SVGEGT. After removal of 5 bases from V and 3 bases from J, the junction contained 6 bases not matched to a gene. The CDR3 spans 14 residues. The CDR3 loop reads CASSTGTGVYEQYF. The DNA of the CDR3 is TGTGCCAGCAGTACCGGGACAGGCGTCTACGAGCAGTACTTC.

The V gene is TRBV4-3, the J gene TRBJ2-7; perhaps TRBD1 as D (6 bases). CDR3 length: 15 amino acids. Trimming took 1 base from V and 2 from J, leaving 12 bases between them. Germline-derived CDR1 and CDR2 are LGHNA and YSLEER. CDR3 in DNA: TGCGCCAGCAGCCAAGGAAGGGACAAAACCTACGAGCAGTACTTC. This codes for CASSQGRDKTYEQYF.

The rearrangement uses TRBV15 and TRBJ2-2, with TRBD2 matching 11 bases. This CDR3 is built from 17 residues. The V gene's germline CDR1 is LNHNV and CDR2 YYDKDF (reference sequence). Trimming cost V 0 bases and J 2 bases; bases outside gene matches: 2. CDR3 sequence reads: CATSRDGTSGNTGELFF. The CDR3 DNA reads as TGTGCCACCAGCAGAGACGGGACTAGCGGTAACACCGGGGAGCTGTTTTTT.

V and J are TRBV6-6 and TRBJ1-5; 12 bases match TRBD1. From germline, CDR1 is MNHNY and CDR2 SVGAGI (reference sequence). The CDR3 is 16 amino acids. J lost 7 bases, V lost 5 bases, and 9 bases had no gene match. CDR3 nucleotide sequence: TGTGCCAGCAGTGCCTCTGGGACAGGGGGCCGCCAGCCCCAGCATTTT. Its translation is CASSASGTGGRQPQHF.

The chain links TRBV3-1 (or the pseudogene TRBV3-2) to TRBJ2-2; 7 bases agree with TRBD2. The CDR3 is 15 residues long. The V gene end was trimmed by 4 bases and the J gene end by 5 bases; junction bases not matched to a gene: 7. Germline V lookup: CDR1 LGHDT, CDR2 YNNKEL (reference sequence). This CDR3 is CASSRGSWKTGELFF. The CDR3 DNA is TGTGCCAGCAGCCGCGGGAGTTGGAAAACCGGGGAGCTGTTTTTT.

This clone was seen more than once but under ten times. The chain joins TRBV7-3 to TRBJ2-1, with 10 bases fitting TRBD2. Germline CDR1 and CDR2: SGHTA and FQGTGA. The CDR3 loop spans 15 amino acids. Trimming removed 4 bases from V and 8 bases from J; junction bases left unmatched: 8. The CDR3 loop is CASSSLLAGGDEQFF. The CDR3, as DNA: TGTGCCAGCAGCTCCCTCTTAGCGGGGGGCGATGAGCAGTTCTTC.

The chain uses TRBV18 and TRBJ2-2; TRBD1 aligns across 8 bases. V dropped 6 bases and J dropped 6; count of bases not matched to a gene: 6. This CDR3 has 14 amino acids. Germline V gene data show CDR1 as KGHSH and CDR2 as LQKENI. The DNA of the CDR3 is TGTGCCAGCTCGTCGGACAGGGAGGCCGGGGAGCTGTTTTTT. Protein product: CASSSDREAGELFF.

The chain combines TRBV28 with TRBJ2-1; possibly TRBD2 for D (6 bases). Per the germline V gene, CDR1 is MDHEN and CDR2 is SYDVKM. The CDR3 totals 11 residues. Trimming cost V 6 bases and J 10 bases, with 10 bases left between them. CDR3 amino acids: CASSPREEQFF. The DNA of the CDR3 is TGTGCCAGCAGCCCCCGGGAGGAGCAGTTCTTC.

The DNA of the CDR3 is TGTGCCACTAAACTAGCGGGGCTAGAGACCCAGTACTTC. It specifies CATKLAGLETQYF. V and J are TRBV19 and TRBJ2-5; 10 bases agree with TRBD2. Germline CDR1 reads LNHDA; CDR2 reads SQIVND (reference sequence). The CDR3 is 13 residues long. Trimming at V came to 10 bases and at J to 4 bases, leaving 6 bases not matched to a gene. Complete variable domain (other parts from reference TRBV19 and TRBJ2-5): DGGITQSPKYLFRKEGQNVTLSCEQNLNHDAMYWYRQDPGQGLRLIYYSQIVNDFQKGDIAEGYSVSREKKESFPLTVTSAQKNPTAFYLCATKLAGLETQYFGPGTRLLVL.

The V and J genes are TRBV7-8 and TRBJ2-7; TRBD2 matches 9 bases. This CDR3 spans 16 amino acids. CDR1 and CDR2 from the germline V gene are SGHVS and FQNEAQ. The J segment lost 3 bases and the V segment lost 2 bases, leaving 8 bases of the junction unmatched. The CDR3 here is CASSLFSSGGLYEQYF. The CDR3 DNA is TGTGCCAGCAGCTTATTCTCCAGCGGGGGGCTCTACGAGCAGTACTTC.

The chain has TRBV27 and TRBJ2-5; 12 bases are shared with TRBD2. Germline assignment: CDR1 MNHEY and CDR2 SMNVEV (reference sequence). The CDR3 consists of 15 residues. V was clipped by 5 bases and J by 3 bases; unmatched bases: 4. The CDR3 nucleotides read TGTGCCAGCAGTGGACTAGCGGGGAAAGAAGAGACCCAGTACTTC. This sequence encodes CASSGLAGKEETQYF.

The J gene is TRBJ2-7, the V gene TRBV5-1; 10 positions agree with TRBD1. This CDR3 has 15 amino acids. In germline, CDR1 is SGHRS, CDR2 YFSETQ. V was clipped by 6 bases and J by 2 bases; unmatched bases: 8. The CDR3 DNA reads as TGCGCCAGCACCTTAACCGGGACAGGGGCCTACGAGCAGTACTTC. This encodes CASTLTGTGAYEQYF.

In its sample, this clone was seen once. The J gene is TRBJ2-5, the V gene TRBV14, with D maybe TRBD1 (6 bases). V was shortened by 2 bases and J by 3 bases, with 16 bases between the two germline ends. Germline V lookup: CDR1 SGHDN, CDR2 FVKESK. The CDR3 is 16 residues long. The CDR3 DNA is TGTGCCAGCAGCCAAATAAGCGGACAGACAAAAGAGACCCAGTACTTC. Protein: CASSQISGQTKETQYF.

The V gene is TRBV6-5, the J gene TRBJ1-1; weak D call: TRBD1 (5 bases). CDR3 length: 12 residues. Trimming removed 5 bases at V and 7 bases at J, with 11 bases between. The germline CDR1 and CDR2 sequences are MNHEY and SVGAGI. CDR3: CASSKTGREAFF. CDR3 DNA: TGTGCCAGCAGTAAAACAGGCCGTGAAGCTTTCTTT.

V is TRBV6-4 and J is TRBJ2-7, with TRBD1 identical over 8 bases. The CDR3 extends over 14 amino acids. Trimming removed 2 bases from V and 7 bases from J; junction bases left unmatched: 7. Germline V gene data show CDR1 as MRHNA and CDR2 as SNTAGT. In DNA form, the CDR3 reads TGTGCCAGCAGTGACCAGGGGGCGATTGGGGAGCAGTACTTC. It encodes CASSDQGAIGEQYF.

This chain uses TRBV7-2 with TRBJ2-1; 10 bases are a match to TRBD2. The CDR3 consists of 15 residues. V lost 1 base and J lost 9; bases outside the gene matches: 6. Per the germline V gene, CDR1 is SGHTA and CDR2 is FQGNSA. CDR3 sequence reads: CASSLVLAGDIEQFF. CDR3 DNA sequence: TGTGCCAGCAGCTTAGTGCTAGCGGGAGATATTGAGCAGTTCTTC.

This clone was seen a handful of times. This chain joins TRBV19 and TRBJ1-5; D is unresolved. This CDR3 is built from 15 residues. V shed 6 bases and J shed 2 bases, with 14 bases lying between them. CDR1 is LNHDA, CDR2 SQIVND, per germline (reference sequence). CDR3 in DNA: TGTGCCAGTAGAACACTGAGCGGGGGCAATCAGCCCCAGCATTTT. Translated: CASRTLSGGNQPQHF.

The CDR3 loop is CAWMGRGSVYYGYTF. Written as DNA, the CDR3 is TGTGCCTGGATGGGCCGAGGGTCGGTTTACTATGGCTACACCTTC. The genes are TRBV30 and TRBJ1-2; no clear D gene. V lost 4 bases to trimming and J lost 3 bases, with 18 bases between them. In germline, CDR1 is GTSNPN, CDR2 SVGIG (reference sequence). This CDR3 region has 15 residues.

V usage is TRBV25-1 and J usage is TRBJ1-1, with 9 bases matching TRBD1. This CDR3 comprises 15 residues. The V segment lost 4 bases and the J segment 6 bases; nucleotides outside the gene matches: 9. Per the germline V gene, CDR1 is MGHDK and CDR2 is SYGVNS. Here the CDR3 reads CASSGIQGARAEAFF. The DNA for the CDR3 is TGTGCCAGCAGTGGTATACAGGGGGCGAGGGCTGAAGCTTTCTTT.

This clone was observed a handful of times. This chain joins TRBV2 and TRBJ1-1; the D gene is possibly TRBD1 (5 bases). The CDR3 extends over 13 amino acids. The germline V and J ends were trimmed by 8 bases and 6 bases, with 16 bases remaining between them. Germline V CDR1 and CDR2: SNHLY, FYNNEI. CDR3 amino acids: CASGPRRGAEAFF. In DNA, the CDR3 is TGTGCCAGCGGGCCCAGGCGGGGGGCTGAAGCTTTCTTT. Looking up the rest from reference TRBV2 and TRBJ1-1 gives the full variable domain: EPEVTQTPSHQVTQMGQEVILRCVPISNHLYFYWYRQILGQKVEFLVSFYNNEISEKSEIFDDQFSVERPDGSNFTLKIRSTKLEDSAMYFCASGPRRGAEAFFGQGTRLTVV.

This chain links TRBV30 with TRBJ2-7; the D is unclear. The CDR3 extends over 14 amino acids. V was clipped by 2 bases and J by 8 bases, with 19 bases between them. Per germline, CDR1 GTSNPN and CDR2 SVGIG (reference sequence). The chain's CDR3 is CAWSKSQTLGQQYF. In DNA form, the CDR3 reads TGTGCCTGGAGTAAGAGCCAGACATTGGGCCAGCAGTACTTC. Based on the CDR3 plus reference TRBV30 and TRBJ2-7, the full variable domain is SQTIHQWPATLVQPVGSPLSLECTVEGTSNPNLYWYRQAAGRGLQLLFYSVGIGQISSEVPQNLSASRPQDRQFILSSKKLLLSDSGFYLCAWSKSQTLGQQYFGPGTRLTVT.

The CDR3 spells CASISSSGGNSNQPQHF. Here the CDR3 DNA reads TGTGCCAGTATATCTAGTAGCGGGGGCAATAGCAATCAGCCCCAGCATTTT. The chain combines TRBV19 with TRBJ1-5, with D perhaps TRBD1 (6 bases). CDR3 length: 17 residues. Trimming cost V 7 bases and J 0 bases, with 19 bases left between them. Germline values: CDR1 LNHDA, CDR2 SQIVND (reference sequence).

The chain has TRBV3-1 (or the pseudogene TRBV3-2) and TRBJ1-1; D gene unclear. The CDR3 runs to 16 residues. Germline V gene lookup returns CDR1 LGHDT and CDR2 YNNKEL (reference sequence). Trimming took off 4 bases at V and 0 bases at J, with 15 bases between the two ends. In DNA form, the CDR3 reads TGTGCCAGCAGCCCTTTTTTGGGTGACATGAACACTGAAGCTTTCTTT. It specifies CASSPFLGDMNTEAFF.

Written as DNA, the CDR3 is TGTGCCAGCAGCTCCCGGAGCTCCGGGGGACCCTACGAGCAGTACTTC. The encoded protein is CASSSRSSGGPYEQYF. The chain carries TRBV3-1 (or the pseudogene TRBV3-2) and TRBJ2-7; D perhaps matches TRBD2 (6 bases). The germline gives CDR1 LGHDT, CDR2 YNNKEL (reference sequence). The CDR3 is 16 residues long. V shed 5 bases and J shed 2 bases, with 19 bases lying between them.

This clone is a singleton in its sample. V and J are TRBV27 and TRBJ1-6; D is unresolved. The V and J ends lost 0 bases and 9 bases respectively, with 9 bases between them. Germline V lookup: CDR1 MNHEY, CDR2 SMNVEV (reference sequence). The CDR3 has 14 residues. CDR3 sequence: CASSLSAGGSPLHF. The DNA of the CDR3 is TGTGCCAGCAGTTTATCGGCAGGAGGTTCACCCCTCCACTTT.

The chain combines TRBV6-6 with TRBJ2-2, with a weak D call TRBD1 (5 bases). The CDR3 is 14 amino acids. Deletions cut 6 bases from V and 5 bases from J, with 13 bases between. Per germline, CDR1 MNHNY and CDR2 SVGAGI (reference sequence). This chain's CDR3 is CASRGVGQTGELFF. CDR3 in DNA: TGTGCCAGCAGAGGGGTGGGCCAGACCGGGGAGCTGTTTTTT.